The present T cell receptor beta chain was sequenced within a study of post-analysis software for immune sequencing data. The TCR beta cDNA libraries contained unique molecular identifiers. Starting from about 0.98 to 11 million T cells, the study yielded 460,000 or so cDNA molecules. Each CDR3 protein is one row after TCRdb ran MiXCR on the PCR reads. The sample contains roughly 180,000 distinct CDR3 sequences, roughly 30% of which appear only once. CDR1 and CDR2 from the germline V gene are SGHRS and YFSETQ. CDR3 length equals 16 residues. V was pared by 4 bases and J by 3 bases, with 18 bases between. Study results and limitations: Batch-matched samples strongly co-clustered by F measure. Higher frequency in patients than in controls was seen for about five TRBV segments, with TRBV5-6, TRBV5-1 and TRBV20-1 among them.

This clonotype was counted between two and nine times. Its antigen is not identified. Source material: blood. This chain connects TRBV5-1 to TRBJ2-3, with D possibly matching TRBD2 (6 bases). The receptor's source is a girl aged 10 to 17 with multiple sclerosis. CDR3 sequence (DNA): TGCGCCAGCAGCCTGGCCACCACGGGGGATACAGATACGCAGTATTTT. Protein sequence: CASSLATTGDTDTQYF.